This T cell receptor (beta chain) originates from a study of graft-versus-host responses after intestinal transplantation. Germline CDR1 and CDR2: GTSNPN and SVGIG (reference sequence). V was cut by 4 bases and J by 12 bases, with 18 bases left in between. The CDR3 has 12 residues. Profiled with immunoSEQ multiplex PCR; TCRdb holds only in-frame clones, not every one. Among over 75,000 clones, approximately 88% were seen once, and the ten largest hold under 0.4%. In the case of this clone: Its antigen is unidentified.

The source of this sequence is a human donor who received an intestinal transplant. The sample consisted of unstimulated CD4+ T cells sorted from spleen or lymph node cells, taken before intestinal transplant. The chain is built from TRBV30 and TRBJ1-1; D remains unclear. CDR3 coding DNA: TGTGCCTGGACCGGCTCAGCGGGTGGAACTTTCTTT. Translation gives CAWTGSAGGTFF.